The 2 T cell receptor beta chains below were found in one sample sequenced in a study of blood T cell repertoires in COVID-19. Here immunoSEQ multiplex PCR was the method, and the copy in TCRdb shows in-frame clones only, minus some. Of about 110,000 clones listed, 76% were seen once; the top ten hold 5% to 7.5%. Material: peripheral blood. The source of these receptors is a man older than 75 with COVID-19, enrolled during active disease.

The genes are TRBV25-1 and TRBJ2-3, with 11 bases matching TRBD2. This CDR3 has 16 residues. The junction had 5 bases not matched to a gene; V was cut back by 0 bases and J by 6 bases. Germline CDR1 reads MGHDK; CDR2 reads SYGVNS. CDR3 DNA sequence: TGTGCCAGCAGTGAATACAGACTAGCGGGGCACGATACGCAGTATTTT. Its protein product is CASSEYRLAGHDTQYF.

The gene calls are TRBV4-2 and TRBJ2-1, with TRBD2 matching 10 bases. CDR3 length: 14 amino acids. Germline V lookup: CDR1 LGHNA, CDR2 YNFKEQ. The J segment lost 9 bases and the V segment lost 1 base, leaving 3 bases of the junction unmatched. CDR3 sequence: CASSQGLAGGEQFF. Written as DNA, the CDR3 is TGTGCCAGCAGCCAAGGATTAGCGGGGGGTGAGCAGTTCTTC.